The next 28 T cell receptor beta chains were all read from a single sample in a study of T cells of healthy individuals. Each CDR3 protein is one row after TCRdb ran MiXCR on the 5' RACE reads. The table records 60,000 to 75,000 distinct CDR3 sequences, around 16% of them present only once. Receptor source: a human donor in good health.

The sample holds many counts of this clonotype. The rearrangement joins TRBV20-1 to TRBJ2-3; 10 bases are shared with TRBD2. The CDR3 contains 14 residues. The trim removed 5 bases at V and 4 bases at J, leaving 6 bases unmatched. The germline gives CDR1 DFQATT, CDR2 SNEGSKA (reference sequence). The CDR3 protein is CSAPSLAGSDTQYF. The CDR3 region has the DNA TGCAGTGCTCCCTCACTAGCGGGATCAGATACGCAGTATTTT.

This clonotype was counted ten times or more. The CDR3 DNA follows: TGTGCCAGCAGCTTACAAACTAATCAGCCCCAGCATTTT. It translates to CASSLQTNQPQHF. The chain joins TRBV7-2 to TRBJ1-5; no reliable D call. Germline lookup yields CDR1 SGHTA and CDR2 FQGNSA. The CDR3 spans 13 residues. V lost 2 bases to trimming and J lost 4 bases, with 6 bases between them.

This clonotype showed up many times. The V and J genes are TRBV20-1 and TRBJ2-3, with TRBD2 matching over 7 bases. J was trimmed by 6 bases and V by 6 bases; bases with no gene match: 6. The CDR3 length is 12 residues. The germline V gene has CDR1 DFQATT and CDR2 SNEGSKA (reference sequence). CDR3 in amino acids: CSAPMGGDTQYF. The CDR3 DNA reads TGCAGTGCCCCCATGGGGGGGGATACGCAGTATTTT.

This clonotype was recorded many times. The chain has TRBV6-1 and TRBJ2-7; D remains ambiguous. This CDR3 has 16 residues. The ends were cut back, 2 bases at V and 6 bases at J, with 20 bases in the middle. Germline CDR1 MNHNS, CDR2 SASEGT. The CDR3 DNA sequence: TGTGCCAGCAGTGAACATCCCCTGGAGCTAGTGGTCGAGCAGTACTTC. Translated: CASSEHPLELVVEQYF.

This clonotype showed up many times. The CDR3 protein is CASSQEQGYQETQYF. CDR3 bases: TGTGCCAGCAGCCAAGAACAGGGTTATCAAGAGACCCAGTACTTC. This chain connects TRBV3-1 to TRBJ2-5, with D perhaps TRBD1 (6 bases). The CDR3 consists of 15 residues. Between the trimmed V and J ends, which lost 0 bases and 2 bases, there was a span of 10 bases. Germline assignment: CDR1 LGHDT and CDR2 YNNKEL (reference sequence).

The rearrangement joins TRBV4-1 to TRBJ1-2; TRBD1 agrees at 7 bases. This CDR3 contains 14 residues. From germline, CDR1 is MGHRA and CDR2 YSYEKL. V lost 3 bases to trimming and J lost 6 bases; unmatched junction nucleotides: 7. The CDR3 bases are TGCGCCAGCAGCCAGCAGGGGGTTAAAAATGGCTACACCTTC. Protein: CASSQQGVKNGYTF.

This clonotype was counted ten times or more. J is TRBJ2-7 and V is TRBV9, with 14 bases lining up with TRBD2. Germline CDR1 SGDLS, CDR2 YYNGEE. Trimming took 3 bases from V and 4 from J; bases not matched to a gene: 6. CDR3 length equals 16 residues. Here the CDR3 DNA reads TGTGCCAGCAGCGAGGGACTAGCGGGAGCAGAATACGAGCAGTACTTC. This gives the protein CASSEGLAGAEYEQYF.

The chain employs TRBV6-2 or TRBV6-3 and TRBJ2-1, with D tentatively TRBD1 (5 bases). Germline CDR1 and CDR2: MNHEY and SVGEGT. The CDR3 consists of 18 residues. V was clipped by 1 base and J by 0 bases, with 16 bases between them. For the CDR3, the DNA is TGTGCCAGCAGTTACTTCCCGCAGGGCAGAAGCTCCTACAATGAGCAGTTCTTC. It codes for CASSYFPQGRSSYNEQFF.

There are many counts of this clonotype. This chain joins TRBV4-2 and TRBJ1-1; D not certain. The CDR3 runs 14 residues. V lost 4 bases, J lost 3 bases, and 12 bases lay in between. Looked up from germline, CDR1 is LGHNA and CDR2 is YNFKEQ. The CDR3, as DNA: TGTGCCAGCAGCCCACGAGCGTGGGACACTGAAGCTTTCTTT. Residues: CASSPRAWDTEAFF.

This clonotype occurred many times. The chain is built from TRBV4-1 and TRBJ2-5; TRBD1 matches 7 bases. The V segment lost 0 bases and the J segment 4 bases; nucleotides outside the gene matches: 5. CDR3 length: 15 residues. Germline CDR1 is MGHRA and CDR2 is YSYEKL. The CDR3 reads CASSQERGGRETQYF. CDR3 nucleotides: TGCGCCAGCAGCCAAGAACGAGGGGGCAGAGAGACCCAGTACTTC.

DNA for the CDR3: TGTGCCATCAGTGACCCGGCTAGCGGTTTCCCCTACGAGCAGTACTTC. Its protein is CAISDPASGFPYEQYF. The chain has TRBV10-3 and TRBJ2-7; TRBD2 agrees at 7 bases. The CDR3 spans 16 residues. Unmatched junction bases numbered 10, after V lost 3 bases and J lost 2 bases. Germline CDR1 ENHRY, CDR2 SYGVKD.

A few counts support this clonotype. J is TRBJ2-1 and V is TRBV10-3, with TRBD2 as a possible D gene (6 bases). V lost 3 bases and J lost 2, with 14 bases in between. In germline, CDR1 is ENHRY, CDR2 SYGVKD. The length of the CDR3 is 16 residues. The CDR3 here is CAISEVQGGAYNEQFF. The CDR3, as DNA: TGTGCCATCAGTGAAGTTCAGGGAGGTGCCTACAATGAGCAGTTCTTC.

V is TRBV20-1 and J is TRBJ2-1, with TRBD2 identical over 7 bases. The CDR3 length is 14 residues. Unmatched junction bases numbered 10, after V lost 3 bases and J lost 8 bases. Per germline, CDR1 DFQATT and CDR2 SNEGSKA (reference sequence). The CDR3 coding sequence is TGCAGTGCTAGGGTCGGGAGGCTCGGCGATGAGCAGTTCTTC. Its translation is CSARVGRLGDEQFF.

This clonotype showed up just a few times. The rearrangement links TRBV27 to TRBJ2-1; D gene unclear. The V and J ends lost 2 bases and 8 bases respectively, with 10 bases between them. CDR1 and CDR2 from the germline V gene are MNHEY and SMNVEV (reference sequence). The CDR3 runs to 13 residues. The CDR3 region is CASSLGTRYEQFF. CDR3 nucleotides: TGTGCCAGCAGTTTAGGAACGAGGTATGAGCAGTTCTTC.

This clonotype has at least ten counts. The chain has TRBV29-1 and TRBJ1-2, with D possibly being TRBD1 (6 bases). V was cut by 0 bases and J by 7 bases, with 12 bases left in between. CDR1 and CDR2 (germline): SQVTM, ANQGSEA. The CDR3 spans 13 residues. The CDR3 bases are TGCAGCGTTGAAGACAGGGGTCGGCTTGGCTACACCTTC. This gives the protein CSVEDRGRLGYTF.

This clonotype appeared many times. The rearrangement joins TRBV14 to TRBJ1-5; possible D gene TRBD1, 5 bases. Germline V gene lookup returns CDR1 SGHDN and CDR2 FVKESK. V was pared by 6 bases and J by 3 bases, with 24 bases between. CDR3 length equals 18 residues. CDR3 amino acids: CASSRCGPGRVNNQPQHF. The CDR3 DNA follows: TGTGCCAGCAGTCGATGCGGGCCAGGGCGAGTGAACAATCAGCCCCAGCATTTT. The full variable domain, with the rest looked up from reference TRBV14 and TRBJ1-5, is EAGVTQFPSHSVIEKGQTVTLRCDPISGHDNLYWYRRVMGKEIKFLLHFVKESKQDESGMPNNRFLAERTGGTYSTLKVQPAELEDSGVYFCASSRCGPGRVNNQPQHFGDGTRLSIL.

This clonotype came up many times. The chain carries TRBV7-2 and TRBJ2-3; TRBD1 aligns across 11 bases. CDR3 length: 18 residues. Trimming took 9 bases from V and 1 from J; bases not matched to a gene: 15. From germline, CDR1 is SGHTA and CDR2 FQGNSA. CDR3 sequence reads: CASHRDRGVAGGTDTQYF. For the CDR3, the DNA is TGTGCCAGTCACCGGGACAGGGGGGTAGCGGGAGGCACAGATACGCAGTATTTT.

DNA for the CDR3: TGCAGCGCCGTATTTTGGGCCAACGTCCTGACTTTC. Protein product: CSAVFWANVLTF. The V gene is TRBV29-1, the J gene TRBJ2-6, with no clear D. Germline assignment: CDR1 SQVTM and CDR2 ANQGSEA. The CDR3 length is 12 residues. V was clipped by 7 bases and J by 5 bases, with 9 bases between them.

This clonotype was recorded a few times. The V gene is TRBV28, the J gene TRBJ2-1; TRBD2 agrees at 9 bases. V dropped 6 bases and J dropped 4; count of bases not matched to a gene: 7. Germline CDR1 is MDHEN and CDR2 is SYDVKM. The CDR3 has 15 residues. CDR3 in amino acids: CASSPSGGPYNEQFF. CDR3 DNA: TGTGCCAGCAGCCCAAGCGGGGGGCCTTACAATGAGCAGTTCTTC.

This clonotype was counted at least ten times. The chain recombines TRBV12-3 or TRBV12-4 with TRBJ1-5; D not resolved. Trimming stripped 1 base from V and 7 bases from J, with 5 bases between. This CDR3 is 12 amino acids long. The CDR3: CASSLGIQPQHF. For the CDR3, the DNA is TGTGCCAGCAGTTTAGGAATCCAGCCCCAGCATTTT.

This clonotype has at least ten counts. CDR3 loop: CASSFGQGGTEAFF. The CDR3 nucleotides read TGTGCCAGCAGTTTCGGACAGGGCGGTACTGAAGCTTTCTTT. The rearrangement links TRBV27 to TRBJ1-1; TRBD1 aligns across 8 bases. The CDR3 length is 14 residues. The germline gives CDR1 MNHEY, CDR2 SMNVEV (reference sequence). Trimming cost V 3 bases and J 5 bases; bases outside gene matches: 5.

The chain is built from TRBV5-1 and TRBJ2-3; weak D call: TRBD1 (5 bases). CDR1 SGHRS and CDR2 YFSETQ come from the germline V gene. V gave up 2 bases and J gave up 2 bases, with 15 bases separating them. The CDR3 is made up of 16 amino acids. As DNA, the CDR3 is TGCGCCAGCAGCTTAACAAAAGACAGATTCACAGATACGCAGTATTTT. Its translation is CASSLTKDRFTDTQYF. Supplemented by reference TRBV5-1 and TRBJ2-3, the full variable domain reads KAGVTQTPRYLIKTRGQQVTLSCSPISGHRSVSWYQQTPGQGLQFLFEYFSETQRNKGNFPGRFSGRQFSNSRSEMNVSTLELGDSALYLCASSLTKDRFTDTQYFGPGTRLTVL.

A word on this clonotype: A much larger clone sits a single nucleotide away, making a read error possible. The V gene is TRBV10-3, the J gene TRBJ2-7, with D unresolved. In germline, CDR1 is ENHRY, CDR2 SYGVKD. This CDR3 region has 11 residues. Trimming removed 8 bases from V and 7 bases from J, with 12 bases in between. The CDR3 region has the DNA TGTGCCATCGGCGAGTTCGTAGAGCAGTACTTC. It encodes CAIGEFVEQYF.

V and J are TRBV12-3 or TRBV12-4 and TRBJ2-5; D may be TRBD2 (5 bases). The CDR3 has 12 amino acids. V was pared by 3 bases and J by 9 bases, with 11 bases between. The CDR3 here is CASSLLDFAQYF. The CDR3 nucleotides read TGTGCCAGCAGTTTGTTGGACTTTGCCCAGTACTTC.

The V and J genes are TRBV28 and TRBJ1-3; possible D gene TRBD1, 5 bases. The CDR3 has 14 residues. V was pared by 6 bases and J by 2 bases, with 11 bases between. Germline CDR1 reads MDHEN; CDR2 reads SYDVKM. The CDR3 nucleotides are TGTGCCAGCAGCTACAGGCAGGCTGGAAACACCATATATTTT. As protein: CASSYRQAGNTIYF.

This clonotype occurred once. V usage is TRBV7-9 and J usage is TRBJ2-3, with D perhaps matching TRBD2 (6 bases). The germline V gene has CDR1 SEHNR and CDR2 FQNEAQ (reference sequence). V lost 3 bases and J lost 13, with 11 bases in between. CDR3 size: 11 residues. For the CDR3, the DNA is TGTGCCAGCAGCTTCAGCGGGTCGGAGTATTTT. Translation gives CASSFSGSEYF.

Ten or more counts support this clonotype. V gene TRBV20-1 combines with J gene TRBJ1-1, with 8 bases lining up with TRBD1. The CDR3 totals 14 residues. The V segment lost 5 bases and the J segment 3 bases; nucleotides outside the gene matches: 8. Germline V lookup: CDR1 DFQATT, CDR2 SNEGSKA (reference sequence). DNA of the CDR3: TGCAGTGCTGGAAGAGGACAGGGAGACACTGAAGCTTTCTTT. Translation: CSAGRGQGDTEAFF.

Ten or more counts support this clonotype. This rearrangement joins TRBV20-1 to TRBJ1-5; tentative D call: TRBD1 (5 bases). Germline assignment: CDR1 DFQATT and CDR2 SNEGSKA (reference sequence). V lost 0 bases to trimming and J lost 4 bases, with 13 bases between them. The CDR3 has 15 amino acids. The CDR3 DNA follows: TGCAGTGCTAGAGATTTCAGGGTAGGGAATCAGCCCCAGCATTTT. Its translation: CSARDFRVGNQPQHF.